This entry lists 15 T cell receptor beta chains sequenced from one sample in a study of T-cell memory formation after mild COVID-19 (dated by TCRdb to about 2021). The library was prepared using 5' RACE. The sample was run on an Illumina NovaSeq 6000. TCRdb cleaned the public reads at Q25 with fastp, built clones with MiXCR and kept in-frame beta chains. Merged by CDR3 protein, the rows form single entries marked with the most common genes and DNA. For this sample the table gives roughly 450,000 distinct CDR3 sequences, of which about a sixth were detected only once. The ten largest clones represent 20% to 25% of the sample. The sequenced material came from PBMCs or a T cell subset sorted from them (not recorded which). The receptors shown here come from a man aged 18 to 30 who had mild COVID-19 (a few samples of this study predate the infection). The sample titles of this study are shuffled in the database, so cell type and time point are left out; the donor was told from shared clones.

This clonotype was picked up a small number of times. The CDR3 region is CASSPLRVGTQYF. CDR3 DNA: TGTGCCAGCAGCCCCTTACGGGTGGGTACGCAGTATTTT. The gene calls are TRBV3-1 and TRBJ2-3; D not resolved. CDR1 LGHDT and CDR2 YNNKEL come from the germline V gene (reference sequence). Trimming took off 4 bases at V and 8 bases at J, with 13 bases between the two ends. This CDR3 has 13 residues.

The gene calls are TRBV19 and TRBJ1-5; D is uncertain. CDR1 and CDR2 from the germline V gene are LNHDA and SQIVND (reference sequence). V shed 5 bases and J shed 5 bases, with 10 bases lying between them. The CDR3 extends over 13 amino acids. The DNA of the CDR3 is TGTGCCAGTAGTCGGCGGGGTCATCAGCCCCAGCATTTT. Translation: CASSRRGHQPQHF. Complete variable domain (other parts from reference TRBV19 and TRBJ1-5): DGGITQSPKYLFRKEGQNVTLSCEQNLNHDAMYWYRQDPGQGLRLIYYSQIVNDFQKGDIAEGYSVSREKKESFPLTVTSAQKNPTAFYLCASSRRGHQPQHFGDGTRLSIL.

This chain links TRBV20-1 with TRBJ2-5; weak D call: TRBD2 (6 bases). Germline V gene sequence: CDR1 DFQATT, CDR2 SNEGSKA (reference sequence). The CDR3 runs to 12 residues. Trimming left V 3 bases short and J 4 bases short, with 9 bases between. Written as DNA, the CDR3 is TGCAGTGCTAGGCGGGGTCGAGAGACCCAGTACTTC. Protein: CSARRGRETQYF.

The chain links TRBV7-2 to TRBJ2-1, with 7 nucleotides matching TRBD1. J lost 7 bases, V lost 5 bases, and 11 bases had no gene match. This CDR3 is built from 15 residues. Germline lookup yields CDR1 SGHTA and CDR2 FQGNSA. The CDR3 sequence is CASSQDRRVWNEQFF. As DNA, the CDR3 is TGTGCCAGCAGCCAGGACAGGAGAGTATGGAATGAGCAGTTCTTC.

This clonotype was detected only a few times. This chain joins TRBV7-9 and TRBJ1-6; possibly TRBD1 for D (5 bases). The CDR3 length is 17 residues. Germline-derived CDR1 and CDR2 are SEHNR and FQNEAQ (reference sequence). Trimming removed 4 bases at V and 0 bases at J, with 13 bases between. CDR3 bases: TGTGCCAGCAGCTCGGGTTGGGGGAGCTCCTATAATTCACCCCTCCACTTT. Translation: CASSSGWGSSYNSPLHF.

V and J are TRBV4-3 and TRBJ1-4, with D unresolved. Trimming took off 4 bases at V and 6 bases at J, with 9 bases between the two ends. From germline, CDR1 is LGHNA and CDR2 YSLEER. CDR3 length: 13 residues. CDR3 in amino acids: CASSPANDEKLFF. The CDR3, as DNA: TGCGCCAGCAGCCCCGCAAACGATGAAAAACTGTTTTTT.

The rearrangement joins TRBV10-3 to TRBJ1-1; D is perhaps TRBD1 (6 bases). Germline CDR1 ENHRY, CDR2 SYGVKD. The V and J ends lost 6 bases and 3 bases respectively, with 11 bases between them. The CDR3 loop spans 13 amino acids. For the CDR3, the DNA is TGTGCCATCAGCACTCCAGGGGACACTGAAGCTTTCTTT. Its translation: CAISTPGDTEAFF.

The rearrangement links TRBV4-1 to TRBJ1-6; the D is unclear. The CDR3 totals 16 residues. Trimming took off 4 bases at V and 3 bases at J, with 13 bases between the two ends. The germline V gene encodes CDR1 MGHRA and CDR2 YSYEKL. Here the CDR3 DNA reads TGCGCCAGCAGCCCCAGGACGGGAGACTATAATTCACCCCTCCACTTT. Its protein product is CASSPRTGDYNSPLHF.

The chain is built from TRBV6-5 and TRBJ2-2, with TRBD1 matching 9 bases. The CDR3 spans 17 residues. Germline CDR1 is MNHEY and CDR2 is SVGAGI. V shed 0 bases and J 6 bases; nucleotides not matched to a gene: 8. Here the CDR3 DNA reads TGTGCCAGCAGTTACTCGATGGGACAGGGTCAGTCCGGGGAGCTGTTTTTT. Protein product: CASSYSMGQGQSGELFF.

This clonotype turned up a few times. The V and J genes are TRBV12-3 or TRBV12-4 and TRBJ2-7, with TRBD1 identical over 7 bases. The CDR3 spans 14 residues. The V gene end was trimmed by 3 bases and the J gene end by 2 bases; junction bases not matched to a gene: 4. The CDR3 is CASSFEQGPYEQYF. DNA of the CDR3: TGTGCCAGCAGTTTCGAACAGGGGCCCTACGAGCAGTACTTC.

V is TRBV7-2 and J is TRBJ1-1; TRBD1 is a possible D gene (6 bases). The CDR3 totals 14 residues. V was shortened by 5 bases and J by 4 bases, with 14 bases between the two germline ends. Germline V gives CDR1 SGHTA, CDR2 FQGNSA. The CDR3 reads CASSRQVLGTEAFF. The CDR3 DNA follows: TGTGCCAGCAGCCGACAGGTCTTAGGCACTGAAGCTTTCTTT.

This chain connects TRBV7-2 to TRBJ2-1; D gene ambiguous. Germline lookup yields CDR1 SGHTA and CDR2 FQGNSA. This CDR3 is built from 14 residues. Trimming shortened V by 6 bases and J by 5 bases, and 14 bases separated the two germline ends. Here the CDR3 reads CASSRGTVHNEQFF. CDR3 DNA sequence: TGTGCCAGCAGTCGAGGCACCGTACACAATGAGCAGTTCTTC.

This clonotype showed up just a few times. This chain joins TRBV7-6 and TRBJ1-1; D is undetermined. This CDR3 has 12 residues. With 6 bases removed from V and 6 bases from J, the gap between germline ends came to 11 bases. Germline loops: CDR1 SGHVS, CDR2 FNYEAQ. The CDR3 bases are TGTGCCAGCAGGTTTCCGGGCCCTGAAGCTTTCTTT. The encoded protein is CASRFPGPEAFF. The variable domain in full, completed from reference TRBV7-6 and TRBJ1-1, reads GAGVSQSPRYKVTKRGQDVALRCDPISGHVSLYWYRQALGQGPEFLTYFNYEAQQDKSGLPNDRFSAERPEGSISTLTIQRTEQRDSAMYRCASRFPGPEAFFGQGTRLTVV.

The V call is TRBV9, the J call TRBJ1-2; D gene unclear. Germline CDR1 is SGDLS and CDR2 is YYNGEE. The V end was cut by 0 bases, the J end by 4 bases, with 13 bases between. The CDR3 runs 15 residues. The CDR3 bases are TGTGCCAGCAGCGTAGCGGCAAAAGCGTTCTATGGCTACACCTTC. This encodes CASSVAAKAFYGYTF. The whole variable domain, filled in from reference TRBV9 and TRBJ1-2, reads DSGVTQTPKHLITATGQRVTLRCSPRSGDLSVYWYQQSLDQGLQFLIQYYNGEERAKGNILERFSAQQFPDLHSELNLSSLELGDSALYFCASSVAAKAFYGYTFGSGTRLTVV.

The CDR3 nucleotides read TGTGCCAGCAGTACCTCGGATGAAAAACTGTTTTTT. Amino acid sequence: CASSTSDEKLFF. V usage is TRBV6-5 and J usage is TRBJ1-4; no reliable D call. Germline V lookup: CDR1 MNHEY, CDR2 SVGAGI. Trimming removed 5 bases at V and 6 bases at J, with 7 bases between. The CDR3 totals 12 residues.